This TCR beta chain is from a study of shared clonotypes between healthy human individuals. A few counts support this clone. The data were produced by immunoSEQ multiplex PCR, yet TCRdb's version contains in-frame clones alone and is incomplete. Here the sample spans about 1.1 million clones, approximately 80% being singletons. Germline assignment: CDR1 SGHAT and CDR2 FQNNGV. V was clipped by 5 bases and J by 1 base; unmatched bases: 4. The CDR3 is made up of 15 amino acids. Sequenced input: memory CD4+ T cells from PBMCs. Subset in this sample: CD45RA-negative fraction. The sequence was obtained from a young man in good health. Some clones in this sample may be carry-over from other donors' samples. The chain uses TRBV11-2 and TRBJ2-7, with 11 bases matching TRBD2. Here the CDR3 reads CASSQGLAASYEQYF. As DNA, the CDR3 is TGTGCCAGCAGCCAGGGACTAGCGGCGTCCTACGAGCAGTACTTC.